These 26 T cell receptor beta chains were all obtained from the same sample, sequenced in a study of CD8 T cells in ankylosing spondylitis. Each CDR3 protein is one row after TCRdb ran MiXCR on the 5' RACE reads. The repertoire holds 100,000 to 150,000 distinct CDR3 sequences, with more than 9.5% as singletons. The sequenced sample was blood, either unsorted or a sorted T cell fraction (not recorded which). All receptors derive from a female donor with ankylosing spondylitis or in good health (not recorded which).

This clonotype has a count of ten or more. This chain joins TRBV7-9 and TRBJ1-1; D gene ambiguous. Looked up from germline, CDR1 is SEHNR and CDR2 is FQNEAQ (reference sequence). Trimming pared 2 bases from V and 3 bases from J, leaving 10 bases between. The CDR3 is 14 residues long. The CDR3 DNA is TGTGCCAGCAGCTTACAAGGGTTCGACACTGAAGCTTTCTTT. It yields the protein CASSLQGFDTEAFF.

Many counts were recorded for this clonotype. The CDR3 region is CSARVPSGNTDTQYF. CDR3 nucleotides: TGCAGTGCTAGAGTCCCTAGCGGGAACACAGATACGCAGTATTTT. The chain links TRBV20-1 to TRBJ2-3, with 9 bases identical to TRBD2. The junction had 4 bases not matched to a gene; V was cut back by 1 base and J by 2 bases. Germline loops: CDR1 DFQATT, CDR2 SNEGSKA (reference sequence). This CDR3 has 15 amino acids.

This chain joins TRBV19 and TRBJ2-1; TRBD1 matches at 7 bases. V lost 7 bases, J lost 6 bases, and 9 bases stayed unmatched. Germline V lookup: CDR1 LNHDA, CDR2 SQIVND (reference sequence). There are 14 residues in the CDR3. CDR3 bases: TGTGCCAGTACCCGGACAGGCCGGGGCAATGAGCAGTTCTTC. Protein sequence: CASTRTGRGNEQFF.

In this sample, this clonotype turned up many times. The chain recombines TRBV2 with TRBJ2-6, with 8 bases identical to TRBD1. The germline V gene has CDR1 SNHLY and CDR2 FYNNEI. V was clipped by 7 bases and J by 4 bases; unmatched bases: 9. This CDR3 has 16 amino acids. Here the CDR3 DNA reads TGTGCCAGCAAGCGGCAGGGGGCTTGGGGGGCCAACGTCCTGACTTTC. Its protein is CASKRQGAWGANVLTF.

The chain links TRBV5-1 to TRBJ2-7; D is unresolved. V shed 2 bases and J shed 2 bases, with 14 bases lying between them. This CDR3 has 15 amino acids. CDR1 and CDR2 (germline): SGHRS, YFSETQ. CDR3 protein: CASSLSREVAYEQYF. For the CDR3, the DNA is TGCGCCAGCAGCTTAAGTAGGGAAGTTGCCTACGAGCAGTACTTC.

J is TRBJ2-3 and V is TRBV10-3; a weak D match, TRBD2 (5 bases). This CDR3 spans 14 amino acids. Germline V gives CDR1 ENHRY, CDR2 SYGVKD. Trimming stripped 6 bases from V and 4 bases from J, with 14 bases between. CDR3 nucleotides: TGTGCCATCAGGGGAGAATTTGATCCAGATACGCAGTATTTT. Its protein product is CAIRGEFDPDTQYF.

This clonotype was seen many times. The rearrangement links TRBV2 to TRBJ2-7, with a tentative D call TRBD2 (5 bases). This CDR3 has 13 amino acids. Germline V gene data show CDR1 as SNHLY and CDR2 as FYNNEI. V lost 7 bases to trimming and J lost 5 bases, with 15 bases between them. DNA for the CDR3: TGTGCCAGCAACCTCGAAAAGGGAGACGAGCAGTACTTC. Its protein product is CASNLEKGDEQYF.

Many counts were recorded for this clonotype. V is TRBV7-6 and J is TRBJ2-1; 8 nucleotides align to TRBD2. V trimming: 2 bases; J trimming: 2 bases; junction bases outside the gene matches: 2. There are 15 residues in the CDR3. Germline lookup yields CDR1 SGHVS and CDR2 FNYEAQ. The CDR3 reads CASSLSGRTYNEQFF. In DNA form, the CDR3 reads TGTGCCAGCAGCTTAAGCGGGAGAACCTACAATGAGCAGTTCTTC.

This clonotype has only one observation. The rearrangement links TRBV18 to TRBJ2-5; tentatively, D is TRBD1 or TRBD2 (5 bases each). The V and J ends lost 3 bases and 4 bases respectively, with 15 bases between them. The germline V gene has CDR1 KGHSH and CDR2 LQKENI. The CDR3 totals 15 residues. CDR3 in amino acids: CASSPGTHASETQYF. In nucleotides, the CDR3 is TGTGCCAGCTCACCCGGGACCCACGCCTCAGAGACCCAGTACTTC.

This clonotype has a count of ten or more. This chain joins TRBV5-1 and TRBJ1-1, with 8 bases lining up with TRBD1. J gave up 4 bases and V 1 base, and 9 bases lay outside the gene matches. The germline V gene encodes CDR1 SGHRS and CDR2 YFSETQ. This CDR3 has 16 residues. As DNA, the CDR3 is TGCGCCAGCAGCTTGCAGGACAGGGAGTATGGCACTGAAGCTTTCTTT. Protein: CASSLQDREYGTEAFF.

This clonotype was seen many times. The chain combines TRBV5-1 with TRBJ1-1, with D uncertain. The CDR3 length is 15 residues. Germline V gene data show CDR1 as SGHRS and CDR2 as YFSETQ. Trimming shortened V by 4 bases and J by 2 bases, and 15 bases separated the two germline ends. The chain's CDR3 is CASSTVGPSNTEAFF. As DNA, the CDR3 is TGCGCCAGCAGCACCGTCGGCCCCAGCAACACTGAAGCTTTCTTT.

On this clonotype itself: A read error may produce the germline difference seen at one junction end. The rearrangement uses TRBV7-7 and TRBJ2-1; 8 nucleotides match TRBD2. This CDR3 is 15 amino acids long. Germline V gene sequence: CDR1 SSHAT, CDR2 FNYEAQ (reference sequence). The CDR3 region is CARSLGGGPNDEQFF. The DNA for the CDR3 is TGTGCCCGCAGCTTAGGCGGGGGGCCTAACGATGAGCAGTTCTTC.

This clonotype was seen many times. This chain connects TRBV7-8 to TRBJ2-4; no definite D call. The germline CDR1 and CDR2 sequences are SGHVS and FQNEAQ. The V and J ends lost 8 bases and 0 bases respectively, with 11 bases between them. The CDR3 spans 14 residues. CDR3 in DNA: TGTGCCAGCGGGCCCCGGATAGCCAAAAACATTCAGTACTTC. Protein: CASGPRIAKNIQYF.

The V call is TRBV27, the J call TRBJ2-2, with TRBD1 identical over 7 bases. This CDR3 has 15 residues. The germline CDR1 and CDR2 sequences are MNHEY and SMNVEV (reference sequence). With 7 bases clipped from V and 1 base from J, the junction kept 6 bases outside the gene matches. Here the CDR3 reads CASTSGTENTGELFF. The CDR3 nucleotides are TGTGCCAGCACCTCCGGGACAGAGAACACCGGGGAGCTGTTTTTT.

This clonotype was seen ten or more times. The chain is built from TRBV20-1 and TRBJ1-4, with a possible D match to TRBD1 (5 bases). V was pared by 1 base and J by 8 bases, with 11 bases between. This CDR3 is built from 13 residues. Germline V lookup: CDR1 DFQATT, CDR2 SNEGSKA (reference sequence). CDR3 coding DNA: TGCAGTGCTAGAGTGGGGGGGGTAGAAAAACTGTTTTTT. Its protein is CSARVGGVEKLFF.

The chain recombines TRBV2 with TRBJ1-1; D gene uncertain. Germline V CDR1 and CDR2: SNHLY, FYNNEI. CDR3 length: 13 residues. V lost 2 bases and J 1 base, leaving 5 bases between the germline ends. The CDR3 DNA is TGTGCCAGCAGTGAAAGAGAGAACACTGAAGCTTTCTTT. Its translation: CASSERENTEAFF.

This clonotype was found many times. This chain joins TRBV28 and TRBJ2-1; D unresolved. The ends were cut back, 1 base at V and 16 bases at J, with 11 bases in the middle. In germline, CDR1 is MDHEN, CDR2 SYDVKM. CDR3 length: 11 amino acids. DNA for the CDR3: TGTGCCAGCAGTTTATCGAGAAACAGTTTCTTC. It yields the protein CASSLSRNSFF.

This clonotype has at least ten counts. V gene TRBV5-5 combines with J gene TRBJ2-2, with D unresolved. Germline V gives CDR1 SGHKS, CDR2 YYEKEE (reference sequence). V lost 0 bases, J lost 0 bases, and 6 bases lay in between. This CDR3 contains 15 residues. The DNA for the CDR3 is TGTGCCAGCAGCTTGGCAGCTGCGAACACCGGGGAGCTGTTTTTT. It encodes CASSLAAANTGELFF. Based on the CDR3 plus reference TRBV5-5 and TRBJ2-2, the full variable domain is DAGVTQSPTHLIKTRGQQVTLRCSPISGHKSVSWYQQVLGQGPQFIFQYYEKEERGRGNFPDRFSARQFPNYSSELNVNALLLGDSALYLCASSLAAANTGELFFGEGSRLTVL.

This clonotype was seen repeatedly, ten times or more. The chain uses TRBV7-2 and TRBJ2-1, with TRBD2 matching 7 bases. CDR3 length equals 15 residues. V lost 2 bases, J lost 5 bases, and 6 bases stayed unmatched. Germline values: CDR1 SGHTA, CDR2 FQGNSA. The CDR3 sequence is CASSLLASGDNEQFF. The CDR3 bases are TGTGCCAGCAGCTTATTGGCTAGCGGCGACAATGAGCAGTTCTTC.

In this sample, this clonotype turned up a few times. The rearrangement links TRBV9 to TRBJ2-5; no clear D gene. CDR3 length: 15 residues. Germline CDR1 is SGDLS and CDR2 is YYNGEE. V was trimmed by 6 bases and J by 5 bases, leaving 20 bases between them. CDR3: CASTAGSLRWETQYF. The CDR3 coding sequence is TGTGCCAGCACCGCCGGGTCCTTACGTTGGGAGACCCAGTACTTC.

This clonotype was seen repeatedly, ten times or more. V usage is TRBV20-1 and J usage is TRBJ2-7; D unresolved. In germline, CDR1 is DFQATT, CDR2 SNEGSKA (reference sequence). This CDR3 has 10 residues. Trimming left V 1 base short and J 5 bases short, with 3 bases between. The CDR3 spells CSARGHEQYF. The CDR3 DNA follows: TGCAGTGCTAGAGGACACGAGCAGTACTTC.

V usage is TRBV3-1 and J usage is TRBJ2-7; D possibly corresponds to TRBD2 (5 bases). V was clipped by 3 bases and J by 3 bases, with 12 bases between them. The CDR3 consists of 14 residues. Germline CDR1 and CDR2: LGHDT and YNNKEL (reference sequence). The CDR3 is CASSQRVGYYEQYF. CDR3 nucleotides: TGTGCCAGCAGCCAGAGGGTCGGCTACTACGAGCAGTACTTC.

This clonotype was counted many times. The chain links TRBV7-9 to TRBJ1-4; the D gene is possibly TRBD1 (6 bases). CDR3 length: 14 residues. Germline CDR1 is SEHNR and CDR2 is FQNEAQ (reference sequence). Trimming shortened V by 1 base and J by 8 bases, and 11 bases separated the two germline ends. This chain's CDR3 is CASSLVRQDEKLFF. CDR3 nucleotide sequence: TGTGCCAGCAGCTTAGTTCGACAGGACGAAAAACTGTTTTTT.

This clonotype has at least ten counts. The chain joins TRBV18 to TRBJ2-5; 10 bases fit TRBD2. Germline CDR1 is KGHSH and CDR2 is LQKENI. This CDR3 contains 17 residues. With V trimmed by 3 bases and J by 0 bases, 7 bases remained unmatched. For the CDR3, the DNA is TGTGCCAGCTCACCCCCCTCCGGACTAGCGGACCAAGAGACCCAGTACTTC. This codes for CASSPPSGLADQETQYF.

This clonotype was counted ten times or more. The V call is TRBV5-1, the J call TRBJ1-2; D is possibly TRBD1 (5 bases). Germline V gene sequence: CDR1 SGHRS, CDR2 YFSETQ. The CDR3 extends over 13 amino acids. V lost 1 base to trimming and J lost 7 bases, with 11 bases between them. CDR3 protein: CASSLSGPAGYTF. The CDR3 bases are TGCGCCAGCAGCTTGTCAGGGCCGGCTGGCTACACCTTC. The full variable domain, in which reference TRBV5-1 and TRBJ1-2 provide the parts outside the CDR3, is KAGVTQTPRYLIKTRGQQVTLSCSPISGHRSVSWYQQTPGQGLQFLFEYFSETQRNKGNFPGRFSGRQFSNSRSEMNVSTLELGDSALYLCASSLSGPAGYTFGSGTRLTVV.

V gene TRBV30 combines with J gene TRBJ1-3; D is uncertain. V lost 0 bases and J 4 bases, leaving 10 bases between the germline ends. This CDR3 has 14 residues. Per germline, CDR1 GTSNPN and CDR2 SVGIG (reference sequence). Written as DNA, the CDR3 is TGTGCCTGGAGTGTCAAATGGAGAGGAAACACCATATATTTT. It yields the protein CAWSVKWRGNTIYF.